This section outlines one T cell receptor (beta chain) sequence together with its context. A read error may account for a junction end that differs from germline. These data are taken from a study of T cell repertoires in breast cancer. This CDR3 is 13 amino acids long. Germline V CDR1 and CDR2: DFQATT, SNEGSKA (reference sequence). During the second nested PCR, blocking oligonucleotides suppressed genes that were not paired. TCRdb re-derived calls from the emulsion pairing reads in MiXCR, one entry per CDR3 protein. Of tens of thousands of distinct CDR3 sequences listed, roughly 42% are singletons. An expanded emulsion RT-PCR with primers for all TCR V genes paired CD8+ T cell chains.

The sequenced sample was CD8+ T cells. The genes are TRBV20-1 and TRBJ1-1; D is possibly TRBD1 (5 bases). The receptor comes from a pool of human donors with breast cancer or a healthy control (not recorded which). The CDR3 is CSASSEGHTKAFF. CDR3 coding DNA: TGCAGTGCTAGTTCGGAGGGGCACACTAAAGCTTTCTTT.